This T cell receptor beta chain derives from a study of identical twins. At least ten counts were recorded for this clonotype. TCRdb re-called the 5' RACE reads through MiXCR, storing one row per CDR3 protein. The sample gives over 200,000 distinct CDR3 sequences, approximately 5.9% of which show up once; about 14% is in the top ten. These same data were also listed under a study on T cells expressing NK-cell markers. That source adds: For four donors, these clonotypes were likewise the leading ones in the CD3+CD56-NKG2C+ fraction.

The origin of this receptor is a woman aged 18-29 years in good health. Sequencing was performed on CD8+ T cells sorted from blood.

The chain's CDR3 is CASSGGRENEKLFF. In nucleotides, the CDR3 is TGTGCCAGCAGCGGAGGGAGGGAAAATGAAAAACTGTTTTTT. V is TRBV27 and J is TRBJ1-4; D call uncertain. The CDR3 loop spans 14 amino acids. Germline V CDR1 and CDR2: MNHEY, SMNVEV (reference sequence). V dropped 6 bases and J dropped 5 bases, with 13 bases sitting between them.